Shown below are 24 T cell receptor beta chains from a single sample sequenced in a study of blood T cell repertoires in COVID-19. TCRdb's table, derived via immunoSEQ multiplex PCR, lists solely in-frame clones and lacks some. Of some 360,000 clones in the sample, 88% are singletons; the top ten hold just over 1%. The source material was PBMCs or T cells enriched from blood (not recorded which). These receptors all come from a young woman who had been exposed to COVID-19.

The rearrangement uses TRBV28 and TRBJ1-2, with 7 nucleotides matching TRBD1. V was clipped by 4 bases and J by 4 bases; unmatched bases: 3. Germline V CDR1 and CDR2: MDHEN, SYDVKM. The CDR3 has 13 amino acids. The CDR3 DNA is TGTGCCAGCAGTTCGGGACAGATCTATGGCTACACCTTC. Residues: CASSSGQIYGYTF.

This clone came up a few times. The chain employs TRBV6-5 and TRBJ1-2, with 9 bases aligning to TRBD1. The V gene end was trimmed by 6 bases and the J gene end by 4 bases; junction bases not matched to a gene: 6. The CDR3 covers 14 residues. The germline CDR1 and CDR2 sequences are MNHEY and SVGAGI. The CDR3 region is CASSRDREGYGYTF. The CDR3 region has the DNA TGTGCCAGCAGCCGGGACAGGGAAGGCTATGGCTACACCTTC.

A single count supports this clone. The chain combines TRBV6-4 with TRBJ2-3; D may be TRBD1 (6 bases). Looked up from germline, CDR1 is MRHNA and CDR2 is SNTAGT. V gave up 8 bases and J gave up 5 bases, with 17 bases separating them. This CDR3 comprises 14 residues. CDR3 coding DNA: TGTGCCAGCGCAAGCACAGGGATAGGAGATACGCAGTATTTT. Translated: CASASTGIGDTQYF.

In its sample, this clone was seen a few times. V is TRBV7-9 and J is TRBJ2-7; the match to TRBD2 covers 13 bases. This CDR3 spans 17 amino acids. Germline trimming cut 5 bases from V and 4 bases from J; bases unmatched to any gene: 11. Germline V gives CDR1 SEHNR, CDR2 FQNEAQ (reference sequence). CDR3 sequence: CASSLSYPGLAGYEQYF. The CDR3, as DNA: TGTGCCAGCAGCCTCTCTTATCCGGGACTAGCGGGATACGAGCAGTACTTC.

V gene TRBV25-1 combines with J gene TRBJ2-5, with a tentative D call TRBD2 (6 bases). The V end lost 1 base, the J end lost 4 bases, and 13 bases lay between the germline ends. The CDR3 covers 15 residues. Germline V lookup: CDR1 MGHDK, CDR2 SYGVNS. CDR3 protein: CASSESAGSRETQYF. Here the CDR3 DNA reads TGTGCCAGCAGTGAATCAGCCGGGAGCCGAGAGACCCAGTACTTC.

The gene calls are TRBV11-3 and TRBJ2-1, with 7 bases identical to TRBD2. Germline V gene sequence: CDR1 SGHNT, CDR2 YENEEA. This CDR3 has 13 residues. The V gene end was trimmed by 1 base and the J gene end by 10 bases; junction bases not matched to a gene: 4. CDR3 residues: CASSLAGLPEQFF. In DNA, the CDR3 is TGTGCCAGCAGCTTAGCGGGACTACCGGAGCAGTTCTTC.

A single count supports this clone. The V and J genes are TRBV5-1 and TRBJ1-2, with 8 bases aligning to TRBD1. This CDR3 comprises 13 residues. The J segment lost 7 bases and the V segment lost 4 bases, leaving 6 bases of the junction unmatched. Germline lookup yields CDR1 SGHRS and CDR2 YFSETQ. In nucleotides, the CDR3 is TGCGCCAGCAGCCAGACAGGGGAGGGTGGCTACACCTTC. Protein: CASSQTGEGGYTF.

The chain joins TRBV2 to TRBJ1-5; tentative D call: TRBD1 (5 bases). The CDR3 contains 13 residues. Germline values: CDR1 SNHLY, CDR2 FYNNEI. The V end lost 11 bases, the J end lost 0 bases, and 11 bases lay between the germline ends. In DNA, the CDR3 is TGTGCCGGAGCGGGGGATAGCAATCAGCCCCAGCATTTT. The encoded protein is CAGAGDSNQPQHF. The full variable domain, completed using reference TRBV2 and TRBJ1-5, is EPEVTQTPSHQVTQMGQEVILRCVPISNHLYFYWYRQILGQKVEFLVSFYNNEISEKSEIFDDQFSVERPDGSNFTLKIRSTKLEDSAMYFCAGAGDSNQPQHFGDGTRLSIL.

This clone was seen only once. This chain connects TRBV6-5 to TRBJ1-2, with 7 bases identical to TRBD1. J gave up 2 bases and V 0 bases, and 3 bases lay outside the gene matches. This CDR3 spans 15 amino acids. Germline V lookup: CDR1 MNHEY, CDR2 SVGAGI. The CDR3 DNA sequence: TGTGCCAGCAGTTACTCCGGACAGGAAAACTATGGCTACACCTTC. As protein: CASSYSGQENYGYTF.

This clone was seen only a few times. J is TRBJ2-7 and V is TRBV7-3; TRBD2 is a possible D gene (5 bases). CDR1 is SGHTA and CDR2 is FQGTGA in the germline V gene. The V end was cut by 1 base, the J end by 7 bases, with 23 bases between. The CDR3 is 17 residues long. The CDR3 is CASSLSPPPLGLSEQYF. The CDR3 DNA reads TGTGCCAGCAGCTTAAGTCCCCCTCCACTAGGGTTGAGTGAGCAGTACTTC.

The rearrangement links TRBV11-3 to TRBJ2-1; 10 bases line up with TRBD1. The junction had 4 bases not matched to a gene; V was cut back by 5 bases and J by 3 bases. CDR1 SGHNT and CDR2 YENEEA come from the germline V gene. The CDR3 contains 15 residues. CDR3 bases: TGTGCCAGCAGCCCCCGGGACAGGGGCTACAATGAGCAGTTCTTC. Translated, it gives CASSPRDRGYNEQFF.

V gene TRBV5-1 combines with J gene TRBJ1-6; a weak D match, TRBD1 (6 bases). In germline, CDR1 is SGHRS, CDR2 YFSETQ. V lost 0 bases to trimming and J lost 6 bases, with 10 bases between them. The CDR3 sequence is 15 residues long. DNA for the CDR3: TGCGCCAGCAGCTTGGAGGGGGGGTTTAATTCACCCCTCCACTTT. Protein sequence: CASSLEGGFNSPLHF.

This clone occurred once. This chain links TRBV12-5 with TRBJ2-4; maybe TRBD2 (6 bases). Trimming took off 6 bases at V and 0 bases at J, with 15 bases between the two ends. CDR1 and CDR2 (germline): LGHNT, FRNRAP. The CDR3 length is 16 residues. The CDR3 region has the DNA TGTGCTAGTGGCGCGGGGTCGGTACTAGCCAAAAACATTCAGTACTTC. As protein: CASGAGSVLAKNIQYF.

V and J are TRBV6-1 and TRBJ1-3, with D hard to call. Deletions cut 2 bases from V and 9 bases from J, with 17 bases between. Germline V gene sequence: CDR1 MNHNS, CDR2 SASEGT. This CDR3 has 15 amino acids. CDR3 DNA sequence: TGTGCCAGCAGTGAACCCGGGAGAGCTGCAGGCACCATATATTTT. This sequence encodes CASSEPGRAAGTIYF.

J is TRBJ1-2 and V is TRBV12-3 or TRBV12-4, with 9 bases aligning to TRBD1. V was clipped by 7 bases and J by 11 bases; unmatched bases: 11. This CDR3 contains 13 residues. CDR3 in amino acids: CASIPDRGSGYTF. The CDR3 DNA reads TGTGCCAGCATTCCGGACAGGGGCAGTGGGTACACCTTC.

On this clone: Other DNA variants within this sample encode the same CDR3. This sequence joins TRBV28 and TRBJ1-3, with D uncertain. V gave up 3 bases and J gave up 0 bases, with 6 bases separating them. Looked up from germline, CDR1 is MDHEN and CDR2 is SYDVKM. The CDR3 sequence is 14 residues long. This CDR3 is CASSFSFSGNTIYF. DNA for the CDR3: TGTGCCAGCAGTTTCTCTTTCTCTGGAAACACCATATATTTT.

This clone was observed a single time. J is TRBJ2-7 and V is TRBV28; 13 positions match TRBD2. V dropped 5 bases and J dropped 6; count of bases not matched to a gene: 13. From germline, CDR1 is MDHEN and CDR2 SYDVKM. The CDR3 covers 17 residues. The CDR3, as DNA: TGTGCCAGCAGTCCTACCCGGGGACTAGCGGGAAGTATCGAGCAGTACTTC. Its protein product is CASSPTRGLAGSIEQYF.

The sample holds a few counts of this clone. J is TRBJ2-7 and V is TRBV7-3; D is possibly TRBD2 (5 bases). Germline CDR1 is SGHTA and CDR2 is FQGTGA. V shed 5 bases and J shed 3 bases, with 14 bases lying between them. The CDR3 spans 14 residues. Here the CDR3 DNA reads TGTGCCAGCAGCCCAGAGGCTGGGAGCTACGAGCAGTACTTC. Amino acid sequence: CASSPEAGSYEQYF.

The V gene is TRBV27, the J gene TRBJ1-2; 8 bases agree with TRBD1. Germline trimming cut 6 bases from V and 4 bases from J; bases unmatched to any gene: 7. The germline V gene has CDR1 MNHEY and CDR2 SMNVEV (reference sequence). The CDR3 runs 14 residues. The CDR3 DNA is TGTGCCAGCAGATCACGACAGGGGAGCTATGGCTACACCTTC. It specifies CASRSRQGSYGYTF.

The chain employs TRBV7-9 and TRBJ1-2; 8 nucleotides agree with TRBD1. This CDR3 has 13 residues. The germline V gene encodes CDR1 SEHNR and CDR2 FQNEAQ (reference sequence). J gave up 7 bases and V 4 bases, and 5 bases lay outside the gene matches. CDR3 sequence (DNA): TGTGCCAGCAGCTCGGACAGGGTCCCTGGCTACACCTTC. Protein product: CASSSDRVPGYTF.

The rearrangement links TRBV28 to TRBJ1-5; 10 bases match TRBD1. Germline CDR1 MDHEN, CDR2 SYDVKM. V was pared by 6 bases and J by 9 bases, with 8 bases of the junction left unmatched. The CDR3 sequence is 14 residues long. The CDR3 nucleotides read TGTGCCAGCAGCACGACAGGGGGCTCTCGGCCCCAGCATTTT. Its translation: CASSTTGGSRPQHF. The full variable domain, its missing parts supplied by reference TRBV28 and TRBJ1-5, is DVKVTQSSRYLVKRTGEKVFLECVQDMDHENMFWYRQDPGLGLRLIYFSYDVKMKEKGDIPEGYSVSREKKERFSLILESASTNQTSMYLCASSTTGGSRPQHFGDGTRLSIL.

V gene TRBV12-5 combines with J gene TRBJ2-7, with D maybe TRBD2 (5 bases). With 0 bases removed from V and 7 bases from J, the gap between germline ends came to 16 bases. CDR3 length: 15 residues. The germline CDR1 and CDR2 sequences are LGHNT and FRNRAP. For the CDR3, the DNA is TGTGCTAGTGGTTTGGTACTATTAGCTAGCAGTGAGCAGTACTTC. Translated, it gives CASGLVLLASSEQYF.

V usage is TRBV19 and J usage is TRBJ1-4; D is uncertain. CDR1 LNHDA and CDR2 SQIVND come from the germline V gene (reference sequence). This CDR3 has 12 amino acids. V shed 8 bases and J shed 0 bases, with 4 bases lying between them. Here the CDR3 reads CASLATNEKLFF. The CDR3 DNA reads TGTGCCAGTCTAGCAACTAATGAAAAACTGTTTTTT.

This chain connects TRBV7-6 to TRBJ2-1; D perhaps matches TRBD2 (6 bases). Germline loops: CDR1 SGHVS, CDR2 FNYEAQ. The CDR3 is 16 residues long. Trimming shortened V by 0 bases and J by 2 bases, and 11 bases separated the two germline ends. In DNA form, the CDR3 reads TGTGCCAGCAGCTTAGCCCGGGGGAAGGCCTACAATGAGCAGTTCTTC. Translated, it gives CASSLARGKAYNEQFF.